These 8 T cell receptor beta chains were all obtained from the same sample, sequenced in a study of cytomegalovirus exposure and HLA in healthy donors. Measured with immunoSEQ multiplex PCR; TCRdb has only the in-frame clones, and not every one. The top ten clones hold 1% to 1.5% of a sample with about 200,000 clones, 80% to 90% of them seen once. Sample: PBMCs. These receptors were collected from a young woman in good health and CMV-seronegative.

The chain is built from TRBV2 and TRBJ2-2, with 12 bases identical to TRBD2. Germline values: CDR1 SNHLY, CDR2 FYNNEI. CDR3 size: 18 residues. Trimming took 7 bases from V and 1 from J; bases not matched to a gene: 10. CDR3 region: CASKTPPTSGRNTGELFF. The CDR3 DNA reads TGTGCCAGCAAGACCCCCCCGACTAGCGGGAGGAACACCGGGGAGCTGTTTTTT.

This chain links TRBV30 with TRBJ1-1; TRBD1 might be the D (6 bases). The germline V gene encodes CDR1 GTSNPN and CDR2 SVGIG (reference sequence). The CDR3 totals 14 residues. With 5 bases removed from V and 0 bases from J, the gap between germline ends came to 13 bases. CDR3 residues: CAWAPGGMNTEAFF. The CDR3, as DNA: TGTGCCTGGGCCCCTGGGGGCATGAACACTGAAGCTTTCTTT.

The chain joins TRBV2 to TRBJ2-5; 11 bases are shared with TRBD2. Germline lookup yields CDR1 SNHLY and CDR2 FYNNEI. Trimming at V came to 4 bases and at J to 4 bases, leaving 11 bases not matched to a gene. The CDR3 consists of 17 residues. The chain's CDR3 is CASSVGSGGAFRETQYF. The CDR3 DNA sequence: TGTGCCAGCAGTGTAGGTAGCGGGGGGGCCTTCCGAGAGACCCAGTACTTC.

The J gene is TRBJ2-2, the V gene TRBV12-5; tentative D call: TRBD2 (6 bases). Germline V lookup: CDR1 LGHNT, CDR2 FRNRAP. The CDR3 runs 14 residues. Between the trimmed V and J ends, which lost 6 bases and 5 bases, there was a span of 13 bases. The CDR3 bases are TGTGCTAGTGGCTCGTCCGGGAGAACCGGGGAGCTGTTTTTT. Translating it yields CASGSSGRTGELFF.

The genes are TRBV7-2 and TRBJ1-5, with D maybe TRBD1 (5 bases). CDR3 length: 15 amino acids. Germline loops: CDR1 SGHTA, CDR2 FQGNSA. V was clipped by 2 bases and J by 5 bases, with 13 bases between them. The CDR3 sequence is CASSLWRGTDQPQHF. In DNA form, the CDR3 reads TGTGCCAGCAGCTTATGGCGGGGGACTGATCAGCCCCAGCATTTT.

This chain uses TRBV9 with TRBJ2-1; D not resolved. Germline values: CDR1 SGDLS, CDR2 YYNGEE. V shed 3 bases and J shed 8 bases, with 12 bases lying between them. The CDR3 covers 13 residues. CDR3 in amino acids: CASSAPRSHEQFF. The CDR3 DNA reads TGTGCCAGCAGCGCACCCCGGAGCCATGAGCAGTTCTTC.

This clone is a singleton in its sample. The V and J genes are TRBV5-1 and TRBJ2-7; TRBD2 agrees at 10 bases. Germline CDR1 SGHRS, CDR2 YFSETQ. There are 14 residues in the CDR3. J lost 2 bases, V lost 3 bases, and 2 bases had no gene match. The CDR3 spells CASSSGLAPYEQYF. CDR3 nucleotide sequence: TGCGCCAGCAGCTCGGGACTAGCGCCCTACGAGCAGTACTTC.

The V and J genes are TRBV7-8 and TRBJ2-7; 8 nucleotides line up with TRBD2. The CDR3 contains 15 residues. With 4 bases clipped from V and 6 bases from J, the junction kept 11 bases outside the gene matches. Germline-derived CDR1 and CDR2 are SGHVS and FQNEAQ. The CDR3 nucleotides read TGTGCCAGCAGCTCCAGCGGGGGCAAAACTACCGAGCAGTACTTC. Residues: CASSSSGGKTTEQYF. Based on the CDR3 plus reference TRBV7-8 and TRBJ2-7, the full variable domain is GAGVSQSPRYKVAKRGQDVALRCDPISGHVSLFWYQQALGQGPEFLTYFQNEAQLDKSGLPSDRFFAERPEGSVSTLKIQRTQQEDSAVYLCASSSSGGKTTEQYFGPGTRLTVT.